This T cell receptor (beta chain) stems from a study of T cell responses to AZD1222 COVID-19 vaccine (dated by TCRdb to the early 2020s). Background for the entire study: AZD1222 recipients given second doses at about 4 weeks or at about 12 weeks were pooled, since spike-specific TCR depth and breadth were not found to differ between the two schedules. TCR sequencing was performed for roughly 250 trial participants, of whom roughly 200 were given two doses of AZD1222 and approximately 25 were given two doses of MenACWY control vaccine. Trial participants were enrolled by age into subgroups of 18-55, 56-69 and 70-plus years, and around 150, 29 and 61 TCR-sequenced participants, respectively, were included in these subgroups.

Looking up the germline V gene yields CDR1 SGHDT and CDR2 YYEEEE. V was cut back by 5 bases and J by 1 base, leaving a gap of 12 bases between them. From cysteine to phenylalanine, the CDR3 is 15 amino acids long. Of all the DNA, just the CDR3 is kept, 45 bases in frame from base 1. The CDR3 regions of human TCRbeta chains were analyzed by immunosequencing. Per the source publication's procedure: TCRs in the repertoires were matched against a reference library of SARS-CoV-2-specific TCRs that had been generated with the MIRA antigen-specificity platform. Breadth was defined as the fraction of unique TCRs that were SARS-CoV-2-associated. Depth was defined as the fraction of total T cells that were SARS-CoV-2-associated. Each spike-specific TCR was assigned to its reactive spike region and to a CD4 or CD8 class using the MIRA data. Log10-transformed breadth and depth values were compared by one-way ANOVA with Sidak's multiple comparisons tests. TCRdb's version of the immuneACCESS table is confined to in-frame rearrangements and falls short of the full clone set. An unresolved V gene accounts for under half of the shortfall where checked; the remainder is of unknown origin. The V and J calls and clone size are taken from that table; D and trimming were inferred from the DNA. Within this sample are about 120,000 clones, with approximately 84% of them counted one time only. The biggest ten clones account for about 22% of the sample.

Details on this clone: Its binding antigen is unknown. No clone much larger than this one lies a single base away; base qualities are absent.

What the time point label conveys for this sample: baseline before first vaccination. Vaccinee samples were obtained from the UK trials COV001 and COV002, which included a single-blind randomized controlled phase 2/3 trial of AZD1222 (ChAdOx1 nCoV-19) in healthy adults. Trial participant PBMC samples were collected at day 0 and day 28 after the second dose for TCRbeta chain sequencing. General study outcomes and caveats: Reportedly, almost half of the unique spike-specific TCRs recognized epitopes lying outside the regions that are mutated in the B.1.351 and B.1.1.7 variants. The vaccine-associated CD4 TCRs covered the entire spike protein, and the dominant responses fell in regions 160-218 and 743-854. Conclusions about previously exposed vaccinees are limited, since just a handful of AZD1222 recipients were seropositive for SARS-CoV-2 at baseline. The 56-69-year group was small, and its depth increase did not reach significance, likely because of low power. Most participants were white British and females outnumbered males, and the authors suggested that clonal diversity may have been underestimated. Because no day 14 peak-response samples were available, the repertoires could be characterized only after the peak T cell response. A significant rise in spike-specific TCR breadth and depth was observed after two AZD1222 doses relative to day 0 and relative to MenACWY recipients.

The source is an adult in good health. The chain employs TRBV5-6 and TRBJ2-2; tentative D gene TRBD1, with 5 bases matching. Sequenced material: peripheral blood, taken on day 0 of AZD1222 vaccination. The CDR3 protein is CASRQRTRNTGELFF. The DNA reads TGTGCCAGCAGACAGAGGACAAGGAACACCGGGGAGCTGTTTTTT. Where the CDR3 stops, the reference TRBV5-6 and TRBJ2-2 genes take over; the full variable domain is DAGVTQSPTHLIKTRGQQVTLRCSPKSGHDTVSWYQQALGQGPQFIFQYYEEEERQRGNFPDRFSGHQFPNYSSELNVNALLLGDSALYLCASRQRTRNTGELFFGEGSRLTVL.